The T cell receptor (beta chain) under discussion was sequenced for a study of blood T cell repertoires in COVID-19. Study in general: T cells, B-cell-depleted T cells, or PBMCs provided the cDNA or gDNA that served as material.

Trimming removed 0 bases from V and 1 base from J, with 7 bases in between. The germline CDR1 and CDR2 sequences are SGHNT and YYREEE (reference sequence). The CDR3 is 14 residues long. Authors' analysis steps: Nucleated cell counts were estimated from reference gene primer amplification. The protocol was immunoSEQ multiplex PCR, while the TCRdb copy is restricted to in-frame clones and leaves out a portion. V and J calls and clone size are as listed in that table; D and trimming were resolved from the DNA. The data hold 200,000 to 300,000 clones, with roughly 88% observed a single time. This sequence originates from a woman in her forties with acute COVID-19. The material sequenced was PBMCs or T cells enriched from blood (not recorded which). The chain combines TRBV5-4 with TRBJ1-1; no firm D call. CDR3 DNA sequence: TGTGCCAGCAGCTTGGACTATGGGAACACTGAAGCTTTCTTT. This sequence encodes CASSLDYGNTEAFF.